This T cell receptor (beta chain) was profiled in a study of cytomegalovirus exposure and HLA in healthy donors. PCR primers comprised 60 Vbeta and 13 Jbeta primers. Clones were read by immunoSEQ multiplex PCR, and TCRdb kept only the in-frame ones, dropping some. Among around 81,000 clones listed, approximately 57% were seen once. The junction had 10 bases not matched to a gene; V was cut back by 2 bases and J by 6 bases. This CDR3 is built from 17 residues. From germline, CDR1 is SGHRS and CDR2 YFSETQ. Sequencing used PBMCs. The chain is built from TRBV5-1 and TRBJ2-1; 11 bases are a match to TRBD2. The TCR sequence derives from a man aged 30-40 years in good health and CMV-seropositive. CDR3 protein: CASSLEASGGSINEQFF. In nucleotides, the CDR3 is TGCGCCAGCAGCTTAGAGGCTAGCGGGGGGTCTATCAATGAGCAGTTCTTC.